One and the same sample provided the 28 T cell receptor beta chains below, sequenced in a study of cytomegalovirus exposure and HLA in healthy donors. The PCR contained 60 Vbeta and 13 Jbeta primers. Measured with immunoSEQ multiplex PCR; TCRdb has only the in-frame clones, and not every one. The sample lists some 40,000 clones, 70% to 75% occurring once. Sequencing was carried out using PBMCs. The receptor source for this set is a man aged 25-40 years in good health and CMV-seronegative.

The gene calls are TRBV6-4 and TRBJ2-3, with D possibly matching TRBD1 (6 bases). V lost 6 bases and J 2 bases, leaving 27 bases between the germline ends. CDR1 and CDR2 from the germline V gene are MRHNA and SNTAGT. The CDR3 has 19 residues. CDR3 loop: CASSDTPPLTGQSTDTQYF. Written as DNA, the CDR3 is TGTGCCAGCAGCGACACCCCTCCTCTGACAGGCCAGTCCACAGATACGCAGTATTTT.

This chain joins TRBV5-6 and TRBJ2-3; 8 bases agree with TRBD1. The CDR3 extends over 17 amino acids. Trimming took 2 bases from V and 4 from J; bases not matched to a gene: 12. Germline V gene sequence: CDR1 SGHDT, CDR2 YYEEEE. DNA for the CDR3: TGTGCCAGCAGCTTTCTACCGACAGGGGAGGTTTCAGATACGCAGTATTTT. It specifies CASSFLPTGEVSDTQYF.

This chain connects TRBV2 to TRBJ2-3; 7 nucleotides agree with TRBD2. The germline CDR1 and CDR2 sequences are SNHLY and FYNNEI. Trimming cost V 7 bases and J 6 bases; bases outside gene matches: 4. This CDR3 contains 12 residues. CDR3 protein: CASMAGVDTQYF. CDR3 coding DNA: TGTGCCAGCATGGCGGGAGTGGATACGCAGTATTTT.

CDR3: CAIRLGQGAEQYF. Written as DNA, the CDR3 is TGTGCCATCAGGCTAGGACAGGGTGCAGAGCAGTACTTC. The chain has TRBV10-3 and TRBJ2-7; 8 bases line up with TRBD1. The CDR3 extends over 13 amino acids. V lost 6 bases, J lost 7 bases, and 8 bases stayed unmatched. The germline gives CDR1 ENHRY, CDR2 SYGVKD.

The V gene is TRBV6-5, the J gene TRBJ2-5, with D possibly matching TRBD2 (7 bases). V dropped 2 bases and J dropped 2 bases, with 12 bases sitting between them. There are 15 residues in the CDR3. Per the germline V gene, CDR1 is MNHEY and CDR2 is SVGAGI. The CDR3 DNA reads as TGTGCCAGCAGTTACCAGGGGCGGGAGCAAGAGACCCAGTACTTC. This encodes CASSYQGREQETQYF.

The chain recombines TRBV6-5 with TRBJ1-6; D not resolved. Deletions cut 5 bases from V and 5 bases from J, with 16 bases between. This CDR3 is built from 16 residues. CDR1 MNHEY and CDR2 SVGAGI come from the germline V gene. The CDR3 reads CASSHYGRRNNSPLHF. The CDR3, as DNA: TGTGCCAGCAGTCACTACGGGAGGAGAAATAATTCACCCCTCCACTTT.

V is TRBV15 and J is TRBJ1-6; 8 nucleotides align to TRBD1. The CDR3 consists of 14 residues. V lost 4 bases and J lost 9; bases outside the gene matches: 5. In germline, CDR1 is LNHNV, CDR2 YYDKDF (reference sequence). In DNA form, the CDR3 reads TGTGCCACCAGCATCGACAGGGGCCGTTCACCCCTCCACTTT. Its protein is CATSIDRGRSPLHF. The whole variable domain, remainder taken from reference TRBV15 and TRBJ1-6, is DAMVIQNPRYQVTQFGKPVTLSCSQTLNHNVMYWYQQKSSQAPKLLFHYYDKDFNNEADTPDNFQSRRPNTSFCFLDIRSPGLGDTAMYLCATSIDRGRSPLHFGNGTRLTVT.

This clone was observed a few times. The CDR3 nucleotides read TGTGCCAGCAGTCCAGGGGGCCTGCCCCAGCATTTT. This encodes CASSPGGLPQHF. This chain joins TRBV28 and TRBJ1-5; 8 positions agree with TRBD1. Germline V gives CDR1 MDHEN, CDR2 SYDVKM. The CDR3 sequence is 12 residues long. The junction had 3 bases not matched to a gene; V was cut back by 5 bases and J by 9 bases.

This chain joins TRBV19 and TRBJ2-5, with 7 bases identical to TRBD2. CDR1 and CDR2 from the germline V gene are LNHDA and SQIVND (reference sequence). V lost 6 bases to trimming and J lost 2 bases; unmatched junction nucleotides: 15. The CDR3 consists of 17 residues. CDR3 coding DNA: TGTGCCAGTAGCCCTCACGAGGGAGGGTTGTGGCAAGAGACCCAGTACTTC. Translating gives CASSPHEGGLWQETQYF.

The chain couples TRBV6-1 to TRBJ1-6, with TRBD1 matching over 8 bases. Trimming removed 1 base from V and 5 bases from J; junction bases left unmatched: 1. CDR1 is MNHNS and CDR2 is SASEGT in the germline V gene. The CDR3 runs to 15 residues. The CDR3 reads CASSEGTGNNSPLHF. The CDR3 DNA reads as TGTGCCAGCAGTGAAGGGACAGGGAATAATTCACCCCTCCACTTT.

The rearrangement uses TRBV25-1 and TRBJ1-2; D possibly corresponds to TRBD1 (5 bases). Deletions cut 1 base from V and 2 bases from J, with 8 bases between. The CDR3 consists of 14 residues. CDR1 MGHDK and CDR2 SYGVNS come from the germline V gene. The CDR3 loop is CASSELAGNYGYTF. DNA of the CDR3: TGTGCCAGCAGTGAATTAGCAGGGAACTATGGCTACACCTTC.

This clone came up a few times. This chain links TRBV6-5 with TRBJ1-1, with 8 positions matching TRBD1. Germline lookup yields CDR1 MNHEY and CDR2 SVGAGI. V gave up 0 bases and J gave up 0 bases; unmatched junction bases: 0. This CDR3 is 15 amino acids long. CDR3 amino acids: CASSYSGQVNTEAFF. The CDR3 coding sequence is TGTGCCAGCAGTTACTCGGGACAGGTGAACACTGAAGCTTTCTTT.

The chain couples TRBV19 to TRBJ2-2, with 10 bases fitting TRBD2. Germline values: CDR1 LNHDA, CDR2 SQIVND (reference sequence). CDR3 length equals 18 residues. V shed 1 base, J shed 5 bases, and the junction held 10 bases outside the gene matches. This CDR3 reads CASSIVGLAGEGTGELFF. As DNA, the CDR3 is TGTGCCAGTAGTATAGTGGGGCTAGCGGGAGAAGGGACCGGGGAGCTGTTTTTT.

This chain links TRBV7-3 with TRBJ2-1; D gene ambiguous. CDR1 and CDR2 from the germline V gene are SGHTA and FQGTGA. Trimming removed 3 bases from V and 2 bases from J, with 11 bases in between. The CDR3 covers 15 residues. CDR3 loop: CASSLSRSPYNEQFF. The CDR3 nucleotides are TGTGCCAGCAGCTTGAGCAGGTCCCCCTACAATGAGCAGTTCTTC.

This clone was observed once. The chain couples TRBV7-8 to TRBJ1-4, with 9 bases lining up with TRBD1. The germline V gene encodes CDR1 SGHVS and CDR2 FQNEAQ. This CDR3 comprises 16 residues. The V and J ends lost 0 bases and 4 bases, in that order; junction bases with no gene match: 3. The CDR3 reads CASSLAAGQGNEKLFF. In nucleotides, the CDR3 is TGTGCCAGCAGCTTAGCGGCGGGACAGGGTAATGAAAAACTGTTTTTT. Complete variable domain (other parts from reference TRBV7-8 and TRBJ1-4): GAGVSQSPRYKVAKRGQDVALRCDPISGHVSLFWYQQALGQGPEFLTYFQNEAQLDKSGLPSDRFFAERPEGSVSTLKIQRTQQEDSAVYLCASSLAAGQGNEKLFFGSGTQLSVL.

The chain is built from TRBV5-1 and TRBJ1-4; a weak D match, TRBD1 (6 bases). The CDR3 totals 13 residues. Deletions cut 4 bases from V and 6 bases from J, with 10 bases between. Looked up from germline, CDR1 is SGHRS and CDR2 is YFSETQ. The DNA for the CDR3 is TGCGCCAGCAGCCGGGACATGGATGAAAAACTGTTTTTT. This gives the protein CASSRDMDEKLFF.

This clone was recorded a few times. V gene TRBV18 combines with J gene TRBJ2-2; D gene uncertain. Germline-derived CDR1 and CDR2 are KGHSH and LQKENI. The CDR3 runs to 14 residues. V lost 3 bases and J 3 bases, leaving 8 bases between the germline ends. CDR3 amino acids: CASSPRQDTGELFF. Here the CDR3 DNA reads TGTGCCAGCTCACCTCGCCAGGACACCGGGGAGCTGTTTTTT.

This clone was detected only once. The chain links TRBV25-1 to TRBJ2-3; 9 nucleotides match TRBD2. Trimming cost V 4 bases and J 0 bases; bases outside gene matches: 5. The CDR3 covers 16 residues. Germline V lookup: CDR1 MGHDK, CDR2 SYGVNS. CDR3 DNA sequence: TGTGCCAGCAGTGCGCAGCGGGGGGCTAGCACAGATACGCAGTATTTT. Its translation: CASSAQRGASTDTQYF.

The genes are TRBV5-1 and TRBJ1-1, with 9 nucleotides matching TRBD1. This CDR3 has 17 amino acids. Trimming at V came to 0 bases and at J to 4 bases, leaving 10 bases not matched to a gene. Germline CDR1 is SGHRS and CDR2 is YFSETQ. The CDR3 loop reads CASSLAGTGKKSTEAFF. The CDR3, as DNA: TGCGCCAGCAGCTTGGCCGGGACAGGGAAAAAGAGCACTGAAGCTTTCTTT.

This chain links TRBV9 with TRBJ2-1; D is perhaps TRBD2 (6 bases). CDR1 and CDR2 from the germline V gene are SGDLS and YYNGEE. V was clipped by 3 bases and J by 4 bases, with 14 bases between them. CDR3 length equals 15 residues. CDR3 DNA sequence: TGTGCCAGCAGCGCCTCCGGGACTCCTTACAATGAGCAGTTCTTC. Its protein product is CASSASGTPYNEQFF.

This rearrangement joins TRBV28 to TRBJ2-7; maybe TRBD1 (6 bases). The CDR3 covers 17 residues. V dropped 7 bases and J dropped 1 base, with 23 bases sitting between them. In germline, CDR1 is MDHEN, CDR2 SYDVKM. The CDR3 loop is CASNDFGGQGRSYEQYF. Here the CDR3 DNA reads TGTGCCAGCAACGATTTTGGGGGCCAGGGTCGATCCTACGAGCAGTACTTC.

The V gene is TRBV19, the J gene TRBJ2-1; 9 bases map to TRBD1. This CDR3 is 14 amino acids long. V trimming: 6 bases; J trimming: 4 bases; junction bases outside the gene matches: 4. The germline CDR1 and CDR2 sequences are LNHDA and SQIVND (reference sequence). CDR3 residues: CASRGQGSYNEQFF. The CDR3, as DNA: TGTGCCAGTAGGGGACAGGGTTCGTACAATGAGCAGTTCTTC. The whole variable domain, remainder taken from reference TRBV19 and TRBJ2-1, is DGGITQSPKYLFRKEGQNVTLSCEQNLNHDAMYWYRQDPGQGLRLIYYSQIVNDFQKGDIAEGYSVSREKKESFPLTVTSAQKNPTAFYLCASRGQGSYNEQFFGPGTRLTVL.

The chain has TRBV9 and TRBJ2-7; perhaps TRBD1 as D (6 bases). Trimming took off 6 bases at V and 9 bases at J, with 16 bases between the two ends. This CDR3 spans 12 amino acids. From germline, CDR1 is SGDLS and CDR2 YYNGEE. The CDR3, as DNA: TGTGCCAGCAATTCACCAGGGGAACGGCAGTACTTC. Amino acid sequence: CASNSPGERQYF.

For the CDR3, the DNA is TGTGCCAGCAGTGAACTGGCAGGGGGCCGGGGCGAGCAGTACTTC. Its translation is CASSELAGGRGEQYF. The genes are TRBV2 and TRBJ2-7, with 8 bases aligning to TRBD1. The germline V gene encodes CDR1 SNHLY and CDR2 FYNNEI. With 2 bases clipped from V and 6 bases from J, the junction kept 9 bases outside the gene matches. The CDR3 sequence is 15 residues long.

This chain links TRBV9 with TRBJ2-5; TRBD2 matches at 10 bases. The V and J ends lost 3 bases and 1 base, in that order; junction bases with no gene match: 3. The germline gives CDR1 SGDLS, CDR2 YYNGEE. The length of the CDR3 is 15 residues. The CDR3 sequence: CASSALAGFQETQYF. The DNA for the CDR3 is TGTGCCAGCAGCGCACTAGCGGGGTTCCAAGAGACCCAGTACTTC. The whole variable domain, remainder taken from reference TRBV9 and TRBJ2-5, is DSGVTQTPKHLITATGQRVTLRCSPRSGDLSVYWYQQSLDQGLQFLIQYYNGEERAKGNILERFSAQQFPDLHSELNLSSLELGDSALYFCASSALAGFQETQYFGPGTRLLVL.

The chain employs TRBV6-1 and TRBJ1-1; 7 bases agree with TRBD1. The CDR3 has 14 amino acids. V lost 8 bases to trimming and J lost 6 bases; unmatched junction nucleotides: 12. Germline assignment: CDR1 MNHNS and CDR2 SASEGT. For the CDR3, the DNA is TGTGCCAGCTCACAGGGATGGCAGGGGGCTGAAGCTTTCTTT. It translates to CASSQGWQGAEAFF.

This clone appeared a few times. The chain joins TRBV4-1 to TRBJ2-1; perhaps TRBD2 as D (6 bases). Trimming left V 0 bases short and J 0 bases short, with 6 bases between. The CDR3 sequence is 15 residues long. Germline lookup yields CDR1 MGHRA and CDR2 YSYEKL. Here the CDR3 reads CASSQETSSYNEQFF. CDR3 coding DNA: TGCGCCAGCAGCCAAGAGACTAGCTCCTACAATGAGCAGTTCTTC.

This chain links TRBV7-8 with TRBJ1-1; 8 nucleotides agree with TRBD1. With V trimmed by 2 bases and J by 5 bases, 7 bases remained unmatched. The CDR3 has 15 residues. Per the germline V gene, CDR1 is SGHVS and CDR2 is FQNEAQ. CDR3 residues: CASSLTQGAQTEAFF. DNA of the CDR3: TGTGCCAGCAGCTTAACGCAGGGGGCGCAAACTGAAGCTTTCTTT.